This TCR beta chain came from a study of T-cell reconstitution after alpha-beta-depleted transplantation in children (dated by TCRdb to between 2015 and 2016). Regarding the study in general: Using TCR repertoire profiling, the study quantitatively followed how T-cell immune reconstitution unfolded in children after TCRalphabeta/CD19-depleted allogeneic hematopoietic cell transplantation.

A distance of 3 bases separates the germline ends of V and J, which lose 2 bases and 5 bases respectively. For CDR1 and CDR2, the germline V gene (reference sequence) lists MNHNY and SVGAGI. The CDR3, cysteine through phenylalanine, is 11 amino acids long. This entry keeps only the CDR3 DNA: 33 bases, framed from base 1. This clonotype came up many times. Its antigen is still unknown. No base quality values were provided; no much bigger clone lies one nucleotide off. Library creation used PCR. Sequenced using an Illumina HiSeq 2500. TCR library preparation used molecular barcoding, with unique molecular identifiers applied to normalize quantification of the TCRbeta repertoire. The raw public reads went through TCRdb reprocessing: fastp at Q25, MiXCR clone calling, in-frame beta chains kept. CDR3 protein sequences are deduplicated, and each keeps its most common genes and DNA. In all, the sample holds roughly 220,000 distinct CDR3 sequences, and approximately 12% of those were seen once. Roughly 2.8% of the sample is held by the ten biggest clonotypes.

The sample here was PBMCs from the stem cell graft donor, taken from the stem cell graft. This TCR was recovered from a human donor who donated a stem cell graft to a child with acute lymphoblastic leukemia. This chain joins TRBV6-6 to TRBJ2-5; no D gene is confidently identified. The CDR3 reads CASSYVETQYF. The DNA is as follows: TGTGCCAGCAGTTACGTGGAGACCCAGTACTTC.